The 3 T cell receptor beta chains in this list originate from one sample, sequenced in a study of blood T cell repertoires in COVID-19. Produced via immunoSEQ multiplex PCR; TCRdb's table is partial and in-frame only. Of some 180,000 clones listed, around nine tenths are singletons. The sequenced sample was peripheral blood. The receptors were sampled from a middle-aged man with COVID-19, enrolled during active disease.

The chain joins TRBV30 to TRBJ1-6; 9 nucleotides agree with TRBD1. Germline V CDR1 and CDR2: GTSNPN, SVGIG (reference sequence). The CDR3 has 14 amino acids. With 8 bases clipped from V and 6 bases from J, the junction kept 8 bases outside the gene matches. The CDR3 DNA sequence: TGTGCCACTGACAGGGGGAGGACTAATTCACCCCTCCACTTT. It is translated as CATDRGRTNSPLHF.

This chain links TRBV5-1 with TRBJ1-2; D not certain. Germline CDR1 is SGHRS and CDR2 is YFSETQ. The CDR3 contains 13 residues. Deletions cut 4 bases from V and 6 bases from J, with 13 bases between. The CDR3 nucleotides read TGCGCCAGCAGCACCCCCGGCGGAGATGGCTACACCTTC. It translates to CASSTPGGDGYTF.

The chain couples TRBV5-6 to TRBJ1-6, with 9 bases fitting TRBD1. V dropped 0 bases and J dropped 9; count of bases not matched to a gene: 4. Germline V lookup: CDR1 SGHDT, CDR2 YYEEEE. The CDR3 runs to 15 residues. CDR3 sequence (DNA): TGTGCCAGCAGCTTGGTGGGACAGGGTAGTTCACCCCTCCACTTT. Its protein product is CASSLVGQGSSPLHF. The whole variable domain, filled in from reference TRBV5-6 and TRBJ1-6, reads DAGVTQSPTHLIKTRGQQVTLRCSPKSGHDTVSWYQQALGQGPQFIFQYYEEEERQRGNFPDRFSGHQFPNYSSELNVNALLLGDSALYLCASSLVGQGSSPLHFGNGTRLTVT.